Sequencing of this T cell receptor beta chain was carried out in a study of regulatory T cells in long-lasting Graves disease. Study-wide findings and caveats: Owing to a sample size that was small, accuracy may have been reduced.

Documented time point: persistent/refractory GD, antithyroid drugs over 5 years with positive TRAb. The TCR library was prepared using RNA isolated from PBMCs. The sample holds a few counts of this clonotype. Its specificity is unknown. According to the study, TCR beta libraries were built with iRepertoire HTBI primers and CDR3-region Arm-PCR. TCRdb ran MiXCR on the multiplex PCR reads and lists one entry per CDR3 protein. Of around 300,000 distinct CDR3 sequences in the sample, 20% to 25% are singletons; the top ten hold approximately 60%. V was pared by 4 bases and J by 2 bases, with 8 bases of the junction left unmatched. The germline gives CDR1 LGHNA, CDR2 YSLEER. CDR3 size: 16 residues.

The receptor comes from a female donor with Graves disease. Source: peripheral blood mononuclear cells (PBMCs), taken when the disease was refractory, from a patient treated with antithyroid drugs. This rearrangement joins TRBV4-3 to TRBJ2-5; 9 bases agree with TRBD1. The CDR3 coding sequence is TGCGCCAGCAGCCTACGGACAGGGGTGCGGCAAGAGACCCAGTACTTC. The encoded protein is CASSLRTGVRQETQYF.